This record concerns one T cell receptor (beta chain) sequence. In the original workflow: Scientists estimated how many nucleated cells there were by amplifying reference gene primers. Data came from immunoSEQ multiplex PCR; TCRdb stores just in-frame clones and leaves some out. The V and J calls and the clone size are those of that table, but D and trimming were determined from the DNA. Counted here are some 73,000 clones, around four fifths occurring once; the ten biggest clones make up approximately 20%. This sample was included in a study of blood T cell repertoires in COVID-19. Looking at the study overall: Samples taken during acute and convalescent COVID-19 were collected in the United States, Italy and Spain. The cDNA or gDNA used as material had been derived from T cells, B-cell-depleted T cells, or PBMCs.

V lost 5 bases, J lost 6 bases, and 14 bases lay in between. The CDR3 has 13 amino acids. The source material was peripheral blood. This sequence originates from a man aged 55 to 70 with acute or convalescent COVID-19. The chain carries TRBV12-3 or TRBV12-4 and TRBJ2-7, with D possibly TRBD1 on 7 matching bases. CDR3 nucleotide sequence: TGTGCCAGCAGTCGCGGGACAGATGGCGAGCAGTACTTC. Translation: CASSRGTDGEQYF.